Presented here are 31 T cell receptor beta chains from one specimen sequenced in a study of T cell changes during pregnancy in multiple sclerosis. The assay was immunoSEQ multiplex PCR, and TCRdb's table has in-frame clones only and misses some. The sample has fewer than 50,000 clones, 85% to 90% seen once. The specimen comprised peripheral blood, sampled in the second trimester of pregnancy. The receptors shown here come from a female donor in good health, enrolled as a control in a pregnancy study.

The chain recombines TRBV29-1 with TRBJ1-2; tentative D call: TRBD1 (6 bases). The CDR3 loop spans 12 amino acids. Trimming left V 6 bases short and J 2 bases short, with 10 bases between. Per the germline V gene, CDR1 is SQVTM and CDR2 is ANQGSEA. The CDR3 loop is CSVQGANYGYTF. CDR3 nucleotides: TGCAGCGTACAGGGAGCGAACTATGGCTACACCTTC.

This chain connects TRBV6-5 to TRBJ1-2; no reliable D call. The CDR3 spans 11 residues. V was shortened by 4 bases and J by 8 bases, with 8 bases between the two germline ends. Germline V gives CDR1 MNHEY, CDR2 SVGAGI. The CDR3 DNA reads TGTGCCAGCAGTTCCCCGAGGGGCTACACCTTC. This encodes CASSSPRGYTF.

J is TRBJ2-1 and V is TRBV6-6; maybe TRBD2 (5 bases). The germline CDR1 and CDR2 sequences are MNHNY and SVGAGI (reference sequence). The CDR3 covers 13 residues. Trimming took 2 bases from V and 10 from J, leaving 12 bases between them. The CDR3 coding sequence is TGTGCCAGCAGTTACGGTGCGGCGGGCGAGCAGTTCTTC. Translated: CASSYGAAGEQFF.

The chain links TRBV19 to TRBJ1-2; perhaps TRBD1 as D (6 bases). The CDR3 runs to 15 residues. In germline, CDR1 is LNHDA, CDR2 SQIVND (reference sequence). Between the trimmed V and J ends, which lost 6 bases and 0 bases, there was a span of 14 bases. The CDR3 region is CASSITGISNYGYTF. In DNA, the CDR3 is TGTGCCAGTAGCATAACAGGGATCTCTAACTATGGCTACACCTTC.

The chain joins TRBV19 to TRBJ2-7; D gene ambiguous. CDR3 length equals 13 residues. Looked up from germline, CDR1 is LNHDA and CDR2 is SQIVND (reference sequence). Deletions cut 3 bases from V and 6 bases from J, with 12 bases between. The DNA for the CDR3 is TGTGCCAGTAGTATTGTAGTGAACGGCGAGCAGTACTTC. It encodes CASSIVVNGEQYF. The full variable domain, with the rest looked up from reference TRBV19 and TRBJ2-7, is DGGITQSPKYLFRKEGQNVTLSCEQNLNHDAMYWYRQDPGQGLRLIYYSQIVNDFQKGDIAEGYSVSREKKESFPLTVTSAQKNPTAFYLCASSIVVNGEQYFGPGTRLTVT.

The rearrangement uses TRBV9 and TRBJ2-2, with 7 positions matching TRBD2. V trimming: 0 bases; J trimming: 4 bases; junction bases outside the gene matches: 6. The germline gives CDR1 SGDLS, CDR2 YYNGEE. This CDR3 region has 16 residues. The CDR3 loop reads CASSVGAGVVTGELFF. CDR3 bases: TGTGCCAGCAGCGTAGGGGCGGGAGTAGTCACCGGGGAGCTGTTTTTT.

This rearrangement joins TRBV18 to TRBJ1-5, with 7 nucleotides matching TRBD1. Germline V gives CDR1 KGHSH, CDR2 LQKENI. V shed 3 bases, J shed 3 bases, and the junction held 2 bases outside the gene matches. The CDR3 totals 14 residues. The CDR3 loop reads CASSPQGDNQPQHF. In nucleotides, the CDR3 is TGTGCCAGCTCACCGCAGGGGGACAATCAGCCCCAGCATTTT.

This chain uses TRBV5-6 with TRBJ2-7, with 10 bases matching TRBD2. V dropped 5 bases and J dropped 3; count of bases not matched to a gene: 2. CDR1 SGHDT and CDR2 YYEEEE come from the germline V gene. CDR3 length: 13 amino acids. The CDR3 spells CASRASGGYEQYF. Written as DNA, the CDR3 is TGTGCCAGCAGGGCTAGCGGGGGCTACGAGCAGTACTTC.

The chain uses TRBV28 and TRBJ1-1; 9 bases match TRBD1. CDR1 and CDR2 (germline): MDHEN, SYDVKM. The junction had 10 bases not matched to a gene; V was cut back by 8 bases and J by 0 bases. The CDR3 is made up of 16 amino acids. The CDR3 nucleotides read TGTGCCAGCCCCCGAAATGGGGACAGGGTGAACACTGAAGCTTTCTTT. Translated, it gives CASPRNGDRVNTEAFF.

The chain joins TRBV6-1 to TRBJ1-5; D uncertain. This CDR3 spans 13 amino acids. The ends were cut back, 3 bases at V and 6 bases at J, with 9 bases in the middle. Per the germline V gene, CDR1 is MNHNS and CDR2 is SASEGT. The CDR3 coding sequence is TGTGCCAGCAGTGAGGGCTTTGTTCAGCCCCAGCATTTT. It codes for CASSEGFVQPQHF.

The CDR3 bases are TGTGCCAGCAGCCAAAACAGGGGCCAAGAGACCCAGTACTTC. Translation gives CASSQNRGQETQYF. The rearrangement joins TRBV16 to TRBJ2-5, with TRBD1 matching 7 bases. J gave up 1 base and V 2 bases, and 1 base lay outside the gene matches. From germline, CDR1 is KGHSY and CDR2 FQNENV. The CDR3 extends over 14 amino acids.

DNA of the CDR3: TGTGCCAGCAGCCAACCGCCTAGCGGGCCTTCTACCTACGAGCAGTACTTC. It specifies CASSQPPSGPSTYEQYF. The V gene is TRBV4-2, the J gene TRBJ2-7; 8 nucleotides align to TRBD2. Germline CDR1 LGHNA, CDR2 YNFKEQ. The CDR3 is 17 residues long. The ends lost 2 bases at V and 2 bases at J; junction bases unmatched: 11.

In its sample, this clone is medium-sized (0.01 to 0.1%). The chain links TRBV6-1 to TRBJ1-1; 9 bases align to TRBD1. CDR1 is MNHNS and CDR2 is SASEGT in the germline V gene. Trimming took 7 bases from V and 4 from J; bases not matched to a gene: 10. This CDR3 spans 15 amino acids. The CDR3 bases are TGTGCCAGCACCTTGGACAGGGGTGGGATCACTGAAGCTTTCTTT. Protein sequence: CASTLDRGGITEAFF.

In nucleotides, the CDR3 is TGTGCCAGCAGAAGGGACAACGGTAATTCACCCCTCCACTTT. Translation: CASRRDNGNSPLHF. V usage is TRBV28 and J usage is TRBJ1-6; TRBD1 is a possible D gene (6 bases). Trimming removed 6 bases at V and 6 bases at J, with 12 bases between. This CDR3 comprises 14 residues. Germline V lookup: CDR1 MDHEN, CDR2 SYDVKM.

The genes are TRBV10-3 and TRBJ2-7, with a tentative D call TRBD2 (7 bases). V was shortened by 9 bases and J by 5 bases, with 17 bases between the two germline ends. The CDR3 length is 13 residues. The germline CDR1 and CDR2 sequences are ENHRY and SYGVKD. CDR3 DNA: TGTGCCATAAGGCCGCGGGGGCTCAACGAGCAGTACTTC. It translates to CAIRPRGLNEQYF.

The V gene is TRBV6-5, the J gene TRBJ2-7; 11 bases line up with TRBD2. Unmatched junction bases numbered 9, after V lost 9 bases and J lost 2 bases. Germline V gene lookup returns CDR1 MNHEY and CDR2 SVGAGI. There are 15 residues in the CDR3. Here the CDR3 DNA reads TGTGCCAGTAGCCCTAGCGGGGGGCTCCCCTACGAGCAGTACTTC. Residues: CASSPSGGLPYEQYF.

V is TRBV6-5 and J is TRBJ2-2; 8 bases agree with TRBD2. CDR1 MNHEY and CDR2 SVGAGI come from the germline V gene. Trimming cost V 2 bases and J 3 bases; bases outside gene matches: 2. This CDR3 comprises 15 residues. This chain's CDR3 is CASSYGRGDTGELFF. CDR3 nucleotide sequence: TGTGCCAGCAGTTACGGGCGGGGGGACACCGGGGAGCTGTTTTTT.

The table lists this clone with a count of one. This sequence joins TRBV9 and TRBJ2-2; D unresolved. CDR1 SGDLS and CDR2 YYNGEE come from the germline V gene. The CDR3 has 14 residues. Trimming pared 0 bases from V and 4 bases from J, leaving 7 bases between. The CDR3, as DNA: TGTGCCAGCAGCGTAGCCAGTCTCACCGGGGAGCTGTTTTTT. Translated: CASSVASLTGELFF.

The chain is built from TRBV6-1 and TRBJ2-7; a possible D gene is TRBD1 (5 bases). The CDR3 runs to 14 residues. Deletions cut 4 bases from V and 3 bases from J, with 13 bases between. Germline CDR1 and CDR2: MNHNS and SASEGT. The chain's CDR3 is CASSGVGARYEQYF. The DNA of the CDR3 is TGTGCCAGCAGTGGAGTAGGGGCGCGCTACGAGCAGTACTTC.

The sample holds a few counts of this clone. This rearrangement joins TRBV28 to TRBJ1-5, with a possible D match to TRBD1 (5 bases). Germline lookup yields CDR1 MDHEN and CDR2 SYDVKM. The CDR3 extends over 11 amino acids. The ends were cut back, 6 bases at V and 11 bases at J, with 11 bases in the middle. The CDR3 here is CASRTDKAQHF. In nucleotides, the CDR3 is TGTGCCAGCAGGACGGACAAGGCCCAGCATTTT.

The chain employs TRBV14 and TRBJ2-2, with D tentatively TRBD2 (6 bases). The V and J ends lost 6 bases and 2 bases respectively, with 10 bases between them. The CDR3 loop spans 14 amino acids. Germline CDR1 is SGHDN and CDR2 is FVKESK. CDR3 protein: CASRFGRNTGELFF. Here the CDR3 DNA reads TGTGCCAGCAGGTTCGGGAGAAACACCGGGGAGCTGTTTTTT.

This clone has a handful of counts. The genes are TRBV7-9 and TRBJ1-1, with D possibly TRBD1 on 5 matching bases. The CDR3 extends over 13 amino acids. Germline V gene sequence: CDR1 SEHNR, CDR2 FQNEAQ (reference sequence). With 5 bases removed from V and 13 bases from J, the gap between germline ends came to 20 bases. The CDR3 DNA sequence: TGTGCCAGCAGCCCCGGGACGGGAGGTGAGGGTTTCTTT. Its translation is CASSPGTGGEGFF.

The CDR3 sequence: CASSLGPPYNEQFF. CDR3 DNA: TGTGCCAGCAGCTTAGGGCCCCCATACAATGAGCAGTTCTTC. This chain links TRBV7-8 with TRBJ2-1; D gene ambiguous. Trimming pared 1 base from V and 4 bases from J, leaving 8 bases between. CDR3 length equals 14 residues. Germline loops: CDR1 SGHVS, CDR2 FQNEAQ.

The V call is TRBV2, the J call TRBJ1-3, with D possibly being TRBD1 (6 bases). CDR3 length equals 13 residues. Looked up from germline, CDR1 is SNHLY and CDR2 is FYNNEI. V lost 4 bases to trimming and J lost 3 bases, with 7 bases between them. The CDR3 region has the DNA TGTGCCAGCAGTGGGGGGCTTGGAAACACCATATATTTT. This translates into CASSGGLGNTIYF. Together with reference TRBV2 and TRBJ1-3, the CDR3 gives the full variable domain: EPEVTQTPSHQVTQMGQEVILRCVPISNHLYFYWYRQILGQKVEFLVSFYNNEISEKSEIFDDQFSVERPDGSNFTLKIRSTKLEDSAMYFCASSGGLGNTIYFGEGSWLTVV.

The rearrangement links TRBV30 to TRBJ1-1; a possible D gene is TRBD1 (5 bases). V was clipped by 0 bases and J by 3 bases, with 11 bases between them. Germline values: CDR1 GTSNPN, CDR2 SVGIG (reference sequence). The CDR3 is 14 residues long. CDR3 sequence reads: CAWSVWGGDTEAFF. In nucleotides, the CDR3 is TGTGCCTGGAGTGTATGGGGCGGAGACACTGAAGCTTTCTTT.

The rearrangement joins TRBV5-8 to TRBJ2-7; D possibly corresponds to TRBD1 (5 bases). Germline V gene lookup returns CDR1 SGHTS and CDR2 YDEGEE. The CDR3 loop spans 15 amino acids. V lost 0 bases and J lost 5, with 15 bases in between. CDR3 sequence reads: CASSLVVARGHEQYF. CDR3 bases: TGTGCCAGCAGCTTGGTAGTCGCTAGGGGCCACGAGCAGTACTTC.

The chain links TRBV6-5 to TRBJ1-1; 11 bases match TRBD1. The CDR3 covers 15 residues. CDR1 is MNHEY, CDR2 SVGAGI, per germline. Trimming took 5 bases from V and 4 from J; bases not matched to a gene: 6. DNA of the CDR3: TGTGCCAGCAGTCTAGGGACAGGGGGGACCACTGAAGCTTTCTTT. This codes for CASSLGTGGTTEAFF.

The V call is TRBV5-1, the J call TRBJ2-7; 8 positions agree with TRBD1. This CDR3 is built from 13 residues. Per the germline V gene, CDR1 is SGHRS and CDR2 is YFSETQ. V shed 1 base and J 5 bases; nucleotides not matched to a gene: 2. This CDR3 reads CASSLRQGNEQYF. Here the CDR3 DNA reads TGCGCCAGCAGCTTGCGACAGGGGAACGAGCAGTACTTC.

The chain employs TRBV7-9 and TRBJ1-5, with TRBD1 as a possible D gene (6 bases). V dropped 1 base and J dropped 0 bases, with 10 bases sitting between them. This CDR3 region has 16 residues. In germline, CDR1 is SEHNR, CDR2 FQNEAQ (reference sequence). The CDR3 here is CASSLVQGNSNQPQHF. Written as DNA, the CDR3 is TGTGCCAGCAGCTTAGTGCAGGGGAATAGCAATCAGCCCCAGCATTTT.

The chain combines TRBV19 with TRBJ2-1; possible D gene TRBD1, 5 bases. CDR1 LNHDA and CDR2 SQIVND come from the germline V gene (reference sequence). The CDR3 has 18 amino acids. Trimming removed 4 bases at V and 3 bases at J, with 22 bases between. In nucleotides, the CDR3 is TGTGCCAGTAGTACATTTACCAAGAAAGGGGTAGACTACAATGAGCAGTTCTTC. Protein product: CASSTFTKKGVDYNEQFF.

The chain couples TRBV29-1 to TRBJ2-2; 15 positions match TRBD2. CDR1 SQVTM and CDR2 ANQGSEA come from the germline V gene. This CDR3 has 18 residues. After removal of 3 bases from V and 5 bases from J, the junction contained 10 bases not matched to a gene. CDR3: CSVDVGLAGGRGTGELFF. Here the CDR3 DNA reads TGCAGCGTTGATGTGGGACTAGCGGGAGGCCGGGGGACCGGGGAGCTGTTTTTT.